This TCR beta chain is from a study of blood T cell repertoires in COVID-19. Study details: Both acute and convalescent COVID-19 samples were obtained from the United States, Italy and Spain. Nucleic acid was either cDNA or gDNA, and it came from T cells, B-cell-depleted T cells, or PBMCs.

Germline V lookup: CDR1 SGHRS, CDR2 YFSETQ. CDR3 length equals 17 residues. Unmatched junction bases numbered 12, after V lost 7 bases and J lost 0 bases. The protocol was immunoSEQ multiplex PCR, while the TCRdb copy is restricted to in-frame clones and leaves out a portion. The table lists about 15,000 clones, approximately 84% of them singletons, with about a tenth in the top ten. The TCR was taken from a human donor in a cohort sampled during active COVID-19. This chain connects TRBV5-1 to TRBJ2-3; 9 positions match TRBD2. The specimen was peripheral blood. In DNA form, the CDR3 reads TGCGCCAGCGCGGGGGTAGCGGGGGATTCTAGCACAGATACGCAGTATTTT. Its translation is CASAGVAGDSSTDTQYF.